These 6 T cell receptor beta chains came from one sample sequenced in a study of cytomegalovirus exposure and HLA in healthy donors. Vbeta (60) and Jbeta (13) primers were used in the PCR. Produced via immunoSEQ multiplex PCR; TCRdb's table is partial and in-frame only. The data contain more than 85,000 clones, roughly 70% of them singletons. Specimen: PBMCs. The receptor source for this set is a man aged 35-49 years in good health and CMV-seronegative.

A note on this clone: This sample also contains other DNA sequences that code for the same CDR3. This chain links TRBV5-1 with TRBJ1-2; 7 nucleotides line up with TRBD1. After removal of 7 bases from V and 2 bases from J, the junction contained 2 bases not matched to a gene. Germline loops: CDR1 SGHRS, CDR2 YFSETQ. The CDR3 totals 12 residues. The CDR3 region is CASGTANYGYTF. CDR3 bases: TGCGCCAGCGGGACAGCAAACTATGGCTACACCTTC.

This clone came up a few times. Here the CDR3 DNA reads TGCGCCAGCAGCCAACTCCCCTCTAGCGGGGGACTCCAAGAGACCCAGTACTTC. It is translated as CASSQLPSSGGLQETQYF. The V call is TRBV4-1, the J call TRBJ2-5; 10 nucleotides agree with TRBD2. Germline V gives CDR1 MGHRA, CDR2 YSYEKL. This CDR3 comprises 18 residues. Losses at the gene ends were 2 bases for V and 1 base for J; bases not matched to a gene: 10.

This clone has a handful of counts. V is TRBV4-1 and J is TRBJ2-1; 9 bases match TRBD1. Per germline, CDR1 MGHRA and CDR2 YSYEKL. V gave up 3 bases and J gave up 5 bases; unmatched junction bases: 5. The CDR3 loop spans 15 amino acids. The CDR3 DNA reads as TGCGCCAGCAGCCACGCCGGGACAGGGAACAATGAGCAGTTCTTC. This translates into CASSHAGTGNNEQFF.

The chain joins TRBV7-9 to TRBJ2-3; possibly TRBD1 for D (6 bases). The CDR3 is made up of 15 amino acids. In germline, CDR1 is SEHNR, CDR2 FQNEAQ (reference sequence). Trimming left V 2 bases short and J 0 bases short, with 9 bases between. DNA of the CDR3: TGTGCCAGCAGCTTATCACAGGGAAGCACAGATACGCAGTATTTT. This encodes CASSLSQGSTDTQYF.

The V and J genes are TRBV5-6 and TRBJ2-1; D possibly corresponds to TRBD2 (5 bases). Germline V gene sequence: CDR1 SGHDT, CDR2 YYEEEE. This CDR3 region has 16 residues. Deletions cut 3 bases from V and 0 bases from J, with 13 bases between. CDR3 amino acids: CASSSLTGSSYNEQFF. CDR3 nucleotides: TGTGCCAGCAGCTCGCTTACTGGGAGCTCCTACAATGAGCAGTTCTTC.

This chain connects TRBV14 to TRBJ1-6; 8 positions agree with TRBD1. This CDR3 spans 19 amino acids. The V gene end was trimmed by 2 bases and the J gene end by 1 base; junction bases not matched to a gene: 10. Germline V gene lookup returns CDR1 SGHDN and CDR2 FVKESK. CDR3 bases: TGTGCCAGCAGCCAAAGGTCAGGGGGCGTGGGATCCTATAATTCACCCCTCCACTTT. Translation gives CASSQRSGGVGSYNSPLHF.